Following are 26 T cell receptor beta chains from one sample sequenced in a study of post-analysis software for immune sequencing data. Study findings and constraints: Compared with controls, patients had more of roughly five TRBV segments, including TRBV5-6, TRBV5-1 and TRBV20-1.

No antigen has been assigned to these receptors. Built from TCR beta cDNA, the libraries had unique molecular identifiers in them. TCRdb reanalysed the PCR reads using MiXCR and keeps one entry per CDR3 protein. The sample gives fewer than 900,000 distinct CDR3 sequences, around 45% of which show up once; 4.9% is in the top ten. The sequenced sample consisted of blood. The receptors originated from a girl between 5 and 17 years old with multiple sclerosis.

This chain uses TRBV7-9 with TRBJ2-5, with 7 bases fitting TRBD2. The CDR3 sequence is 15 residues long. In germline, CDR1 is SEHNR, CDR2 FQNEAQ (reference sequence). V lost 2 bases and J lost 1; bases outside the gene matches: 4. The CDR3 nucleotides read TGTGCCAGCAGCTTACCTAGCGGCTCCCAAGAGACCCAGTACTTC. Its protein product is CASSLPSGSQETQYF.

There are a few counts of this clonotype. V is TRBV7-2 and J is TRBJ2-1, with 10 bases that match TRBD1. The junction had 11 bases not matched to a gene; V was cut back by 0 bases and J by 12 bases. Germline CDR1 and CDR2: SGHTA and FQGNSA. The CDR3 has 16 amino acids. The CDR3: CASSLAGTGARAGQFF. CDR3 DNA sequence: TGTGCCAGCAGCTTAGCGGGGACAGGGGCACGTGCGGGGCAGTTCTTC.

The V call is TRBV20-1, the J call TRBJ2-5, with 9 bases aligning to TRBD1. Judging by the DNA end, TRBJ2-7 fits better; the J call may be wrong. CDR1 and CDR2 (germline): DFQATT, SNEGSKA (reference sequence). This CDR3 is built from 14 residues. In DNA, the CDR3 is TGCAGTGCTAGAGAGACAGGGGGCTCCTACGAGCAGTACTTC. Protein product: CSARETGGSYEQYF.

This clonotype occurred many times. The chain carries TRBV20-1 and TRBJ1-2; D unresolved. In germline, CDR1 is DFQATT, CDR2 SNEGSKA (reference sequence). This CDR3 contains 12 residues. V was shortened by 5 bases and J by 8 bases, with 15 bases between the two germline ends. The CDR3 reads CSAPPGARGYTF. DNA of the CDR3: TGCAGTGCTCCGCCGGGAGCCCGGGGCTACACCTTC.

The chain uses TRBV10-1 and TRBJ1-1, with TRBD1 identical over 11 bases. Trimming cost V 4 bases and J 11 bases; bases outside gene matches: 6. CDR1 is WNHNN and CDR2 is SYGVQD in the germline V gene (reference sequence). This CDR3 is 13 amino acids long. The DNA for the CDR3 is TGCGCCAGCAGTGGGGGACAGGGGGTTCGGGCTTTCTTT. This gives the protein CASSGGQGVRAFF.

The V call is TRBV9, the J call TRBJ1-2, with a weak D call TRBD1 (6 bases). The CDR3 runs 11 residues. The V gene lost 6 bases and the J gene lost 3 bases, with 6 bases spanning the gap. The germline V gene encodes CDR1 SGDLS and CDR2 YYNGEE. CDR3 coding DNA: TGTGCCAGCAAGGGGGACTATGGCTACACCTTC. It codes for CASKGDYGYTF.

This clonotype appeared a few times. At one end, the junction sequence differs from germline, possibly due to a read error. This chain joins TRBV5-1 and TRBJ1-5; no reliable D call. Looked up from germline, CDR1 is SGHRS and CDR2 is YFSETQ. The CDR3 has 14 amino acids. CDR3 coding DNA: TGTGCCAGCAGTTCCACCGGCGGGAATCAGCCCCAGCATTTT. It is translated as CASSSTGGNQPQHF.

This clonotype was seen a few times. The chain combines TRBV20-1 with TRBJ1-2; possible D gene TRBD1, 6 bases. Germline assignment: CDR1 DFQATT and CDR2 SNEGSKA (reference sequence). The CDR3 covers 15 residues. V was clipped by 5 bases and J by 4 bases, with 20 bases between them. CDR3 sequence (DNA): TGCAGTGCTCAACGCGGGGGGCCGGGATTCTATGGCTACACCTTC. It yields the protein CSAQRGGPGFYGYTF.

This rearrangement joins TRBV29-1 to TRBJ1-1, with D possibly being TRBD1 (5 bases). The CDR3 runs 12 residues. V was pared by 4 bases and J by 1 base, with 7 bases between. The germline V gene encodes CDR1 SQVTM and CDR2 ANQGSEA. Here the CDR3 DNA reads TGCAGCGTTGGACAGCAGAACACTGAAGCTTTCTTT. It codes for CSVGQQNTEAFF.

This clonotype showed up just a few times. The J gene is TRBJ2-5, the V gene TRBV6-1; 8 bases match TRBD2. V shed 8 bases and J 2 bases; nucleotides not matched to a gene: 16. There are 17 residues in the CDR3. From germline, CDR1 is MNHNS and CDR2 SASEGT. Here the CDR3 reads CASGRGMVAGRQETQYF. CDR3 nucleotide sequence: TGTGCCAGCGGGAGGGGGATGGTAGCGGGACGACAAGAGACCCAGTACTTC.

This chain uses TRBV28 with TRBJ2-1; D unclear. The J call may not be correct, given that the DNA end is closer to TRBJ2-7. The germline V gene has CDR1 MDHEN and CDR2 SYDVKM. CDR3 length: 14 residues. Written as DNA, the CDR3 is TGTGCCAGCAGTTTATTCGGTACTTACAATGAGCAGTACTTC. It encodes CASSLFGTYNEQYF.

This clonotype was seen a few times. The genes are TRBV7-9 and TRBJ2-1; TRBD2 matches at 10 bases. With 2 bases clipped from V and 0 bases from J, the junction kept 7 bases outside the gene matches. CDR1 and CDR2 from the germline V gene are SEHNR and FQNEAQ (reference sequence). This CDR3 region has 18 residues. The CDR3 DNA reads as TGTGCCAGCAGCTTAATATCTAGCGGGAGACGCTCCTACAATGAGCAGTTCTTC. This translates into CASSLISSGRRSYNEQFF. Complete variable domain (other parts from reference TRBV7-9 and TRBJ2-1): DTGVSQNPRHKITKRGQNVTFRCDPISEHNRLYWYRQTLGQGPEFLTYFQNEAQLEKSRLLSDRFSAERPKGSFSTLEIQRTEQGDSAMYLCASSLISSGRRSYNEQFFGPGTRLTVL.

This chain joins TRBV2 and TRBJ2-5; D is possibly TRBD2 (6 bases). Deletions cut 3 bases from V and 11 bases from J, with 22 bases between. Germline V gene data show CDR1 as SNHLY and CDR2 as FYNNEI. CDR3 length: 15 residues. The CDR3 reads CASSEGGRSYTKQYF. CDR3 DNA: TGTGCCAGCAGTGAGGGTGGGAGGTCTTATACGAAGCAGTACTTC.

Regarding this clonotype: A read error may produce the germline difference seen at one junction end. This chain links TRBV2 with TRBJ2-1; D is perhaps TRBD1 or TRBD2 (6 bases each). The germline V gene encodes CDR1 SNHLY and CDR2 FYNNEI. This CDR3 has 20 amino acids. The CDR3 region is CVSSSPTTGASASSYNEQFF. The CDR3 DNA reads as TGTGTCAGCAGTTCTCCCACGACAGGAGCTAGCGCTAGCTCCTACAATGAGCAGTTCTTC.

V gene TRBV10-3 combines with J gene TRBJ2-7; TRBD1 matches at 8 bases. The germline V gene has CDR1 ENHRY and CDR2 SYGVKD. The trim removed 4 bases at V and 2 bases at J, leaving 7 bases unmatched. The CDR3 has 15 residues. This CDR3 reads CAISAPGQEAYEQYF. Here the CDR3 DNA reads TGTGCCATCAGTGCTCCGGGACAGGAGGCCTACGAGCAGTACTTC.

The genes are TRBV6-1 and TRBJ2-3; D not resolved. Trimming shortened V by 6 bases and J by 5 bases, and 6 bases separated the two germline ends. Germline CDR1 MNHNS, CDR2 SASEGT. CDR3 size: 11 residues. DNA of the CDR3: TGTGCCAGCAGGAAAGTAGATACGCAGTATTTT. It specifies CASRKVDTQYF.

The chain uses TRBV12-3 or TRBV12-4 and TRBJ2-1; 8 bases align to TRBD2. CDR3 length: 15 residues. V was pared by 4 bases and J by 4 bases, with 6 bases of the junction left unmatched. The CDR3 spells CASSWASGYYNEQFF. The CDR3 DNA is TGTGCCAGCAGTTGGGCTAGCGGGTATTACAATGAGCAGTTCTTC.

This clonotype came up a few times. This chain uses TRBV7-9 with TRBJ2-1; maybe TRBD2 (7 bases). The CDR3 has 17 residues. Trimming took off 5 bases at V and 5 bases at J, with 22 bases between the two ends. Germline CDR1 and CDR2: SEHNR and FQNEAQ (reference sequence). The CDR3 DNA follows: TGTGCCAGCAGCAACCATGGGGGGCGGGAGCAGAACAATGAGCAGTTCTTC. Its translation is CASSNHGGREQNNEQFF.

The genes are TRBV5-1 and TRBJ2-3, with 9 bases lining up with TRBD2. This CDR3 has 16 residues. Germline V lookup: CDR1 SGHRS, CDR2 YFSETQ. With V trimmed by 5 bases and J by 2 bases, 9 bases remained unmatched. The chain's CDR3 is CASSRTSARDTDTQYF. CDR3 bases: TGCGCCAGCAGTCGGACTAGCGCGAGGGACACAGATACGCAGTATTTT.

The V and J genes are TRBV6-5 and TRBJ1-1; D not resolved. Germline CDR1 MNHEY, CDR2 SVGAGI. With 0 bases removed from V and 1 base from J, the gap between germline ends came to 3 bases. The CDR3 consists of 13 residues. CDR3: CASSYSWNTEAFF. The CDR3 DNA is TGTGCCAGCAGTTACTCGTGGAACACTGAAGCTTTCTTT.

This sequence joins TRBV11-1 and TRBJ1-1, with 10 bases that match TRBD1. The CDR3 is 16 amino acids. Germline values: CDR1 SGHAT, CDR2 FQDESV (reference sequence). J was trimmed by 1 base and V by 1 base; bases with no gene match: 3. This CDR3 reads CASSLEGQGSNTEAFF. DNA of the CDR3: TGTGCCAGCAGCTTAGAGGGACAGGGGTCGAACACTGAAGCTTTCTTT.

The V gene is TRBV4-2, the J gene TRBJ2-5; 9 nucleotides align to TRBD1. The assigned J gene may be wrong: the sequence end matches TRBJ2-7 better. The CDR3 is made up of 15 amino acids. Germline values: CDR1 LGHNA, CDR2 YNFKEQ. The CDR3 spells CASSPPGQGGHEQYF. CDR3 bases: TGTGCCAGCAGCCCGCCGGGACAGGGTGGCCACGAGCAGTACTTC.

This sequence joins TRBV14 and TRBJ2-1; possibly TRBD1 or TRBD2 for D (6 bases each). This CDR3 has 14 amino acids. V was shortened by 3 bases and J by 9 bases, with 15 bases between the two germline ends. Germline assignment: CDR1 SGHDN and CDR2 FVKESK. The CDR3 DNA is TGTGCCAGCAGCCAGACCGGGGGCGGTGCTGAGCAGTTCTTC. The encoded protein is CASSQTGGGAEQFF.

The V gene is TRBV6-1, the J gene TRBJ1-2, with 7 bases lining up with TRBD1. The CDR3 contains 15 residues. V shed 7 bases and J 1 base; nucleotides not matched to a gene: 9. Per the germline V gene, CDR1 is MNHNS and CDR2 is SASEGT. DNA of the CDR3: TGTGCCAGCATCAGAACAGGGGTCTTTAACTATGGCTACACCTTC. Its protein product is CASIRTGVFNYGYTF.

V gene TRBV27 combines with J gene TRBJ2-1, with 9 bases that match TRBD2. In germline, CDR1 is MNHEY, CDR2 SMNVEV (reference sequence). This CDR3 has 17 residues. After removal of 3 bases from V and 5 bases from J, the junction contained 11 bases not matched to a gene. The CDR3 DNA is TGTGCCAGCAGTTTCAGTCCCTTAGCGGGAGTGGACAATGAGCAGTTCTTC. As protein: CASSFSPLAGVDNEQFF.

This clonotype came up a few times. The rearrangement joins TRBV7-9 to TRBJ2-6, with D possibly TRBD1 on 5 matching bases. Trimming took 5 bases from V and 2 from J, leaving 10 bases between them. This CDR3 contains 15 residues. Germline lookup yields CDR1 SEHNR and CDR2 FQNEAQ (reference sequence). CDR3 bases: TGTGCCAGCAGCACCTGGGGCGCTGGGGCCAACGTCCTGACTTTC. Translation: CASSTWGAGANVLTF. The full variable domain, completed using reference TRBV7-9 and TRBJ2-6, is DTGVSQNPRHKITKRGQNVTFRCDPISEHNRLYWYRQTLGQGPEFLTYFQNEAQLEKSRLLSDRFSAERPKGSFSTLEIQRTEQGDSAMYLCASSTWGAGANVLTFGAGSRLTVL.